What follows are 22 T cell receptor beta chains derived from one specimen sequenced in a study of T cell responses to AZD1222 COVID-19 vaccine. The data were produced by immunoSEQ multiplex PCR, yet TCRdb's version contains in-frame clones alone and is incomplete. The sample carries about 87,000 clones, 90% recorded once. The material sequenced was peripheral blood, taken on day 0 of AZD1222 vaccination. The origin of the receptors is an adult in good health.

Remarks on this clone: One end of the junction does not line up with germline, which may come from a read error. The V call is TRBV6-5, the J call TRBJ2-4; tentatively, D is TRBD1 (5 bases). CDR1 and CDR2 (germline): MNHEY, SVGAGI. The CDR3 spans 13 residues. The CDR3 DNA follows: TGTGCCAGCAGCCCCGCTCTAGACACAGGATGGAACTTC. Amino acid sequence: CASSPALDTGWNF.

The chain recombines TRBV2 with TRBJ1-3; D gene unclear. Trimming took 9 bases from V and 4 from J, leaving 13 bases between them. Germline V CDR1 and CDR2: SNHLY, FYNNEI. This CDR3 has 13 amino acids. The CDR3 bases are TGTGCCAGAGGACGGACGGCCGGAAACACCATATATTTT. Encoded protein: CARGRTAGNTIYF.

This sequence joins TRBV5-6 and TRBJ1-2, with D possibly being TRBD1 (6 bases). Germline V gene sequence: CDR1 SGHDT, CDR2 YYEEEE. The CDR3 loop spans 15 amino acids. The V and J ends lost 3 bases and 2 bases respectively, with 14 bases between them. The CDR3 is CASSWTQDRNYGYTF. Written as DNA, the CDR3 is TGTGCCAGCAGCTGGACACAAGACAGGAACTATGGCTACACCTTC.

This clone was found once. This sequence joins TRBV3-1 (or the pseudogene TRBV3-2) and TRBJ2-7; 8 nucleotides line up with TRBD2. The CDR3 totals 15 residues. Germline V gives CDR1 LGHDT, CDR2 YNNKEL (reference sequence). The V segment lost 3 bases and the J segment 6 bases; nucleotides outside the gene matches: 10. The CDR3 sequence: CASSHHGGGPGEQYF. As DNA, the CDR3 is TGTGCCAGCAGCCACCACGGGGGGGGCCCTGGCGAGCAGTACTTC.

The CDR3 is CSVGQGASYEQYF. The CDR3 region has the DNA TGCAGCGTTGGGCAGGGAGCATCCTACGAGCAGTACTTC. The chain combines TRBV29-1 with TRBJ2-7; D tentatively reads TRBD1 or TRBD2 (5 bases each). V lost 4 bases to trimming and J lost 1 base, with 11 bases between them. The CDR3 runs to 13 residues. Germline V lookup: CDR1 SQVTM, CDR2 ANQGSEA.

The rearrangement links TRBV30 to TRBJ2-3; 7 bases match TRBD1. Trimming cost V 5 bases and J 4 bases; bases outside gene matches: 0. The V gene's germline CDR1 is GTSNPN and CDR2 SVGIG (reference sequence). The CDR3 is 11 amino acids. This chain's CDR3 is CAWQGADTQYF. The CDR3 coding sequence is TGTGCCTGGCAGGGGGCAGATACGCAGTATTTT.

Written as DNA, the CDR3 is TGTGCCAGCAGTCTCGGGGGGCACAGCGGGGAGCTGTTTTTT. Translating gives CASSLGGHSGELFF. V gene TRBV2 combines with J gene TRBJ2-2, with D perhaps TRBD2 (7 bases). Trimming removed 5 bases from V and 7 bases from J, with 14 bases in between. The germline gives CDR1 SNHLY, CDR2 FYNNEI. The CDR3 runs 14 residues.

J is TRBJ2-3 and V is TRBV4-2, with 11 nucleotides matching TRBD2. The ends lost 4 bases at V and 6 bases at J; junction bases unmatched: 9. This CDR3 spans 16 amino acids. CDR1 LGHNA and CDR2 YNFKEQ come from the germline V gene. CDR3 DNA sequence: TGTGCCAGCAGCCGCTCCGGGACTAGCGGCCCCGATACGCAGTATTTT. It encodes CASSRSGTSGPDTQYF.

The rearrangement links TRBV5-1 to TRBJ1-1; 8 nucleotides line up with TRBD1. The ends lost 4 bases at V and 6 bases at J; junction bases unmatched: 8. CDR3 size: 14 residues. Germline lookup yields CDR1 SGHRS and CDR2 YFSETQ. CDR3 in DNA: TGCGCCAGCAGCGGGCAGGGGGCCGCCGCTGAAGCTTTCTTT. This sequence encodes CASSGQGAAAEAFF.

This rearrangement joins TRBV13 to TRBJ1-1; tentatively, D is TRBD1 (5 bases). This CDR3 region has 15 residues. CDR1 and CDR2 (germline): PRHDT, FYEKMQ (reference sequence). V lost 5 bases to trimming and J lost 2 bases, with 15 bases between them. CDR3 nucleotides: TGTGCCAGCAGCCCGATGGGGGGGAGAAACACTGAAGCTTTCTTT. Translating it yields CASSPMGGRNTEAFF. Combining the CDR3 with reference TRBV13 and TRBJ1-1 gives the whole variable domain AAGVIQSPRHLIKEKRETATLKCYPIPRHDTVYWYQQGPGQDPQFLISFYEKMQSDKGSIPDRFSAQQFSDYHSELNMSSLELGDSALYFCASSPMGGRNTEAFFGQGTRLTVV.

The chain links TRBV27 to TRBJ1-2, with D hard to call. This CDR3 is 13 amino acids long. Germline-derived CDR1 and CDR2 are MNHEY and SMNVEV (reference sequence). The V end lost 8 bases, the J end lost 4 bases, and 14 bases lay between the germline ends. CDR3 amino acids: CASSGWGSYGYTF. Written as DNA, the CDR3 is TGTGCCAGCTCCGGTTGGGGAAGCTATGGCTACACCTTC.

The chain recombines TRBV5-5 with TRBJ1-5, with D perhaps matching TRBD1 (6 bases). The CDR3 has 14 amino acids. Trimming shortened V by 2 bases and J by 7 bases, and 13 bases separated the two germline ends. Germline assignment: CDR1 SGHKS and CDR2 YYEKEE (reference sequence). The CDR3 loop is CASSFVRGGQPQHF. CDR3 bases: TGTGCCAGCAGCTTTGTACGTGGGGGCCAGCCCCAGCATTTT.

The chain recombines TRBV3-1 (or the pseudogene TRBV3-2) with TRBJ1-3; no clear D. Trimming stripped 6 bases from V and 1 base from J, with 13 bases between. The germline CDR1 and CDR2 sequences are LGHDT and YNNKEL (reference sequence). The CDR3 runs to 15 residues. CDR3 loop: CASRPGSGSGNTIYF. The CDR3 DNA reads TGTGCCAGCAGACCCGGGTCGGGGTCTGGAAACACCATATATTTT.

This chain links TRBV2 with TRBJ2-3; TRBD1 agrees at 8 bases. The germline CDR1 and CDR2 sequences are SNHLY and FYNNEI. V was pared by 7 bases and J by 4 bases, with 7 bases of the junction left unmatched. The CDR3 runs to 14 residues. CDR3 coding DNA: TGTGCCAGCATCGACAGGGGAATCGCAGATACGCAGTATTTT. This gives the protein CASIDRGIADTQYF.

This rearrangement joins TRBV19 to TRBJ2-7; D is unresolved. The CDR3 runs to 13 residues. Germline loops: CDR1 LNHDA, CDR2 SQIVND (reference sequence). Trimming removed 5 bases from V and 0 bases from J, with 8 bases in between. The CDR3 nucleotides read TGTGCCAGTAGTCTTGTCAGCTCCTACGAGCAGTACTTC. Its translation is CASSLVSSYEQYF.

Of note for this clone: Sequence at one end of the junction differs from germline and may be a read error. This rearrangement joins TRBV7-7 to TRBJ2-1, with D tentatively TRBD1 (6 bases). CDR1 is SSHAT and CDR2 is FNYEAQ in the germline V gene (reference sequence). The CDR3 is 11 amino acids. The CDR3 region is CASSSGTEQFF. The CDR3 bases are TGTGCTAGCAGTTCCGGGACAGAGCAGTTCTTC.

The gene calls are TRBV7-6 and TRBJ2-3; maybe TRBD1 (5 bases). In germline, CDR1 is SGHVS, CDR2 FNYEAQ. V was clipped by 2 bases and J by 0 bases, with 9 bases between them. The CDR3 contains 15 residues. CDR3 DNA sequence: TGTGCCAGCAGCTTAAAGGCAGGGAGCACAGATACGCAGTATTTT. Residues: CASSLKAGSTDTQYF.

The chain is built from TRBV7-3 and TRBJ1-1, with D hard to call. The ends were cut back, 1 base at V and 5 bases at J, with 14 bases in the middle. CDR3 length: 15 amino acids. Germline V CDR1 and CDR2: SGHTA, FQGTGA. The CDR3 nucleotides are TGTGCCAGCAGCTTAAGGGTTGCGGGCGTGACTGAAGCTTTCTTT. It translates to CASSLRVAGVTEAFF.

The CDR3 coding sequence is TGTGCCAGCAGCATCAATCAGGGTGACGGGACCCAGTACTTC. As protein: CASSINQGDGTQYF. The V and J genes are TRBV7-2 and TRBJ2-5, with a possible D match to TRBD1 (5 bases). The V gene lost 5 bases and the J gene lost 7 bases, with 17 bases spanning the gap. The CDR3 sequence is 14 residues long. Germline V gene lookup returns CDR1 SGHTA and CDR2 FQGNSA.

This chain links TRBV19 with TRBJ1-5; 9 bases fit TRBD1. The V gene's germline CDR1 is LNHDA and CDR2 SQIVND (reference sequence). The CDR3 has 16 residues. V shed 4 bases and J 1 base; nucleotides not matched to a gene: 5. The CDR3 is CASSTPGQGSNQPQHF. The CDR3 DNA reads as TGTGCCAGTAGTACCCCGGGACAGGGAAGCAATCAGCCCCAGCATTTT.

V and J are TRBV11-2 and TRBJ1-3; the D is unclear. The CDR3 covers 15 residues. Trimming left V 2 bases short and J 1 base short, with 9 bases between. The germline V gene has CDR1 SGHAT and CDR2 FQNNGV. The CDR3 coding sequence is TGTGCCAGCAGCTTACTGAGGCTTTCTGGAAACACCATATATTTT. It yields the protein CASSLLRLSGNTIYF. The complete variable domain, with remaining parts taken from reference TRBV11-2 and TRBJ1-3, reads EAGVAQSPRYKIIEKRQSVAFWCNPISGHATLYWYQQILGQGPKLLIQFQNNGVVDDSQLPKDRFSAERLKGVDSTLKIQPAKLEDSAVYLCASSLLRLSGNTIYFGEGSWLTVV.

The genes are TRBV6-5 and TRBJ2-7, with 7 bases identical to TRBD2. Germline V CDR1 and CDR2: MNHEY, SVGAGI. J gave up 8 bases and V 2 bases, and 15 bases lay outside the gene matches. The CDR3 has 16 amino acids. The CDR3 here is CASSYTRYAGDAQQYF. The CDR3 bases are TGTGCCAGCAGTTACACGCGCTACGCGGGGGACGCCCAGCAGTACTTC.